A selection of T cell receptor beta chains follows, all from one sample in a study of blood T cells in healthy people across ages. TCRdb reanalysed the 5' RACE reads using MiXCR and keeps one entry per CDR3 protein. The data contain 1.5 million to 2 million distinct CDR3 sequences, roughly 50% of them seen just once; the ten biggest clones take up 2% to 2.5%. Sequenced: blood. The receptors were gathered from a woman in her forties in good health. CDR3s include the opening cysteine and the closing phenylalanine or tryptophan. Fields, in order: CDR3 length, clone size, V gene, J gene, D gene, CDR3 DNA, CDR3 protein. A D gene is named only where the DNA matches it firmly. Size is stated for part of the rows, as once, few or many counts, or as a class when the clone is expanded.

cdr3_length: 13
clone_size: few
v_call: TRBV2
j_call: TRBJ2-7
d_call: NA
cdr3_nt: TGTGCCAGCAGTGATCGCCAGAACTACGAGCAGTACTTC
cdr3_aa: CASSDRQNYEQYF

cdr3_length: 15
clone_size: few
v_call: TRBV12-3/TRBV12-4
j_call: TRBJ2-3
d_call: NA
cdr3_nt: TGTGCCAGCGCCTCTGAGGGCGTGAGCACAGATACGCAGTATTTT
cdr3_aa: CASASEGVSTDTQYF

cdr3_length: 15
clone_size: NA
v_call: TRBV7-3
j_call: TRBJ2-7
d_call: TRBD2
cdr3_nt: TGTGCCAGCAGCTCCCCCGGGACTAGCGGTAGCGAGCAGTACTTC
cdr3_aa: CASSSPGTSGSEQYF

cdr3_length: 16
clone_size: NA
v_call: TRBV21-1
j_call: TRBJ2-3
d_call: NA
cdr3_nt: TGTGCCAGCAGCAAAGCGGCACAACCAAGCACAGATACGCAGTATTTT
cdr3_aa: CASSKAAQPSTDTQYF

cdr3_length: 15
clone_size: NA
v_call: TRBV4-3
j_call: TRBJ2-5
d_call: NA
cdr3_nt: TGCGCCAACAGCCAAGCTGGGGGAGTCTGGGAGACCCAGTACTTC
cdr3_aa: CANSQAGGVWETQYF

cdr3_length: 17
clone_size: few
v_call: TRBV4-2
j_call: TRBJ1-4
d_call: NA
cdr3_nt: TGTGCCAGCAGCCAAGAGGCCAGGGTTGGGACTAATGAAAAACTGTTTTTT
cdr3_aa: CASSQEARVGTNEKLFF

cdr3_length: 14
clone_size: NA
v_call: TRBV20-1
j_call: TRBJ2-7
d_call: NA
cdr3_nt: TGCAGTGCCCTCGTACCGGGACAAACCTACGAGCAGTACTTC
cdr3_aa: CSALVPGQTYEQYF

cdr3_length: 12
clone_size: few
v_call: TRBV7-2
j_call: TRBJ2-1
d_call: NA
cdr3_nt: TGTGCCAGCAGCTTAGCAGGGGCTGAGCAGTTCTTC
cdr3_aa: CASSLAGAEQFF

cdr3_length: 18
clone_size: NA
v_call: TRBV3-1
j_call: TRBJ2-3
d_call: TRBD2
cdr3_nt: TGTGCCAGCAGCCCGGGACTAGCGGGGTCCACCGTGACAGATACGCAGTATTTT
cdr3_aa: CASSPGLAGSTVTDTQYF

cdr3_length: 17
clone_size: NA
v_call: TRBV20-1
j_call: TRBJ2-5
d_call: TRBD2
cdr3_nt: TGCAGTGCTAGTCTTAGCGGGGGGCCCTCTCCCCAAGAGACCCAGTACTTC
cdr3_aa: CSASLSGGPSPQETQYF

cdr3_length: 15
clone_size: NA
v_call: TRBV29-1
j_call: TRBJ1-1
d_call: NA
cdr3_nt: TGCAGCGTTGAGATCCCCGAGACAGGGAACACTGAAGCTTTCTTT
cdr3_aa: CSVEIPETGNTEAFF

cdr3_length: 16
clone_size: few
v_call: TRBV5-1
j_call: TRBJ2-7
d_call: NA
cdr3_nt: TGCGCCAGCAGCTTGTCCCCCTCGGGCCCCACCTACGAGCAGTACTTC
cdr3_aa: CASSLSPSGPTYEQYF

cdr3_length: 16
clone_size: NA
v_call: TRBV29-1
j_call: TRBJ1-2
d_call: NA
cdr3_nt: TGCAGCGTTGAAGAGATAGGGCCAGGGGATAACTATGGCTACACCTTC
cdr3_aa: CSVEEIGPGDNYGYTF

cdr3_length: 17
clone_size: NA
v_call: TRBV19
j_call: TRBJ2-1
d_call: TRBD2
cdr3_nt: TGTGCCAGTAGTACCCTAGCGGGGGGGCCGTTTTACAATGAGCAGTTCTTC
cdr3_aa: CASSTLAGGPFYNEQFF

cdr3_length: 12
clone_size: NA
v_call: TRBV19
j_call: TRBJ1-1
d_call: NA
cdr3_nt: TGTGCCAGTAGTATGAGACACACTGAAGCTTTCTTT
cdr3_aa: CASSMRHTEAFF

cdr3_length: 17
clone_size: NA
v_call: TRBV7-2
j_call: TRBJ2-2
d_call: TRBD1
cdr3_nt: TGTGCCAGCAGCTTACGGGACAGACCCGCGAACACCGGGGAGCTGTTTTTT
cdr3_aa: CASSLRDRPANTGELFF

cdr3_length: 16
clone_size: many
v_call: TRBV7-2
j_call: TRBJ2-7
d_call: TRBD1
cdr3_nt: TGTGCCAGCAGCGCCCCGGGACAGGCAAACTCCTACGAGCAGTACTTC
cdr3_aa: CASSAPGQANSYEQYF

cdr3_length: 17
clone_size: NA
v_call: TRBV21-1
j_call: TRBJ2-5
d_call: NA
cdr3_nt: TGTGCCAGCAGCAAATGGGTTTCACAGGGGGAGGAAGAGACCCAGTACTTC
cdr3_aa: CASSKWVSQGEEETQYF

cdr3_length: 13
clone_size: NA
v_call: TRBV6-6
j_call: TRBJ2-1
d_call: NA
cdr3_nt: TGTGCCAGCACCACCTTGGGGGGGCATGAGCAGTTCTTC
cdr3_aa: CASTTLGGHEQFF

cdr3_length: 15
clone_size: few
v_call: TRBV4-2
j_call: TRBJ1-2
d_call: NA
cdr3_nt: TGTGCCAGCAGCCAAGACAGAGGGACGACGTATGGCTACACCTTC
cdr3_aa: CASSQDRGTTYGYTF

cdr3_length: 15
clone_size: NA
v_call: TRBV6-4
j_call: TRBJ2-6
d_call: NA
cdr3_nt: TGTGCCAGCAAAGAGTCCCTCGGTGGGGCCAACGTCCTGACTTTC
cdr3_aa: CASKESLGGANVLTF

cdr3_length: 13
clone_size: NA
v_call: TRBV7-2
j_call: TRBJ2-7
d_call: TRBD1
cdr3_nt: TGTGCCAGCGGACAGGGACCCACCTACGAGCAGTACTTC
cdr3_aa: CASGQGPTYEQYF

cdr3_length: 15
clone_size: few
v_call: TRBV4-1
j_call: TRBJ2-7
d_call: NA
cdr3_nt: TGCGCCAGCAGCCAGGTCCACGACGGACCCTACGAGCAGTACTTC
cdr3_aa: CASSQVHDGPYEQYF

cdr3_length: 16
clone_size: NA
v_call: TRBV5-1
j_call: TRBJ2-3
d_call: NA
cdr3_nt: TGCGCCAGCAGCCCCCCGTTCGTAGGGCAAACAGATACGCAGTATTTT
cdr3_aa: CASSPPFVGQTDTQYF

cdr3_length: 16
clone_size: NA
v_call: TRBV4-3
j_call: TRBJ1-5
d_call: NA
cdr3_nt: TGCGCCAGCCCCCGGAGGGACCGGCCTAGCAATCAGCCCCAGCATTTT
cdr3_aa: CASPRRDRPSNQPQHF

cdr3_length: 15
clone_size: NA
v_call: TRBV4-3
j_call: TRBJ2-7
d_call: TRBD2
cdr3_nt: TGCGCCAGCAGCCAAGTGGCGGGGGAGGGCTACGAGCAGTACTTC
cdr3_aa: CASSQVAGEGYEQYF

cdr3_length: 14
clone_size: NA
v_call: TRBV27
j_call: TRBJ1-2
d_call: TRBD1
cdr3_nt: TGTGCCAGCAGTTATTCGGACAGGGAGTATGGCTACACCTTC
cdr3_aa: CASSYSDREYGYTF

cdr3_length: 14
clone_size: NA
v_call: TRBV15
j_call: TRBJ2-7
d_call: NA
cdr3_nt: TGTGCCACCAGCGCCGACTTAAGCTCCTACGAGCAGTACTTC
cdr3_aa: CATSADLSSYEQYF

cdr3_length: 13
clone_size: NA
v_call: TRBV12-3/TRBV12-4
j_call: TRBJ2-7
d_call: NA
cdr3_nt: TGTGCCAGCAGTTTAAGTACCTCGACCGAGCAGTACTTC
cdr3_aa: CASSLSTSTEQYF

cdr3_length: 11
clone_size: once
v_call: TRBV2
j_call: TRBJ2-1
d_call: NA
cdr3_nt: TGTGCCAGCACGACGGACAATGAGCAGTTCTTC
cdr3_aa: CASTTDNEQFF

cdr3_length: 14
clone_size: many
v_call: TRBV28
j_call: TRBJ2-7
d_call: NA
cdr3_nt: TGTGCCAGCAGTTTAAGGTGGGGGCTGGGGGAGCAGTACTTC
cdr3_aa: CASSLRWGLGEQYF

cdr3_length: 16
clone_size: NA
v_call: TRBV4-1
j_call: TRBJ2-7
d_call: NA
cdr3_nt: TGCGCCAGCAGCCCAACCCAGGGGCAGGGTTGGAACGAGCAGTACTTC
cdr3_aa: CASSPTQGQGWNEQYF

cdr3_length: 15
clone_size: NA
v_call: TRBV24-1
j_call: TRBJ2-5
d_call: NA
cdr3_nt: TGTGCCACCAGTGATTTCACGGCAGACAAAGAGACCCAGTACTTC
cdr3_aa: CATSDFTADKETQYF

cdr3_length: 14
clone_size: NA
v_call: TRBV7-9
j_call: TRBJ1-6
d_call: NA
cdr3_nt: TGTGCCAGCAGCTTCTTCGGGGTTTACTCACCCCTCCACTTT
cdr3_aa: CASSFFGVYSPLHF

cdr3_length: 13
clone_size: few
v_call: TRBV7-9
j_call: TRBJ2-7
d_call: TRBD1
cdr3_nt: TGTGCCAGCAGCGCAGCACAGGGGTCCGAGCAGTACTTC
cdr3_aa: CASSAAQGSEQYF

cdr3_length: 13
clone_size: few
v_call: TRBV6-6
j_call: TRBJ2-5
d_call: TRBD1
cdr3_nt: TGTGCCAGCAGGACAGGGAAGCAAGAGACCCAGTACTTC
cdr3_aa: CASRTGKQETQYF

cdr3_length: 14
clone_size: NA
v_call: TRBV7-2
j_call: TRBJ1-6
d_call: NA
cdr3_nt: TGTGCCAGCAGCTTTGCAGGGTCTAATTCACCCCTCCACTTT
cdr3_aa: CASSFAGSNSPLHF

cdr3_length: 13
clone_size: NA
v_call: TRBV7-2
j_call: TRBJ1-5
d_call: NA
cdr3_nt: TGTGCCAGCAGCCCCCTCCCGAATCGGCCCCAGCATTTT
cdr3_aa: CASSPLPNRPQHF

cdr3_length: 16
clone_size: NA
v_call: TRBV28
j_call: TRBJ2-3
d_call: TRBD1
cdr3_nt: TGTGCCAGCAATTTCCGTGACAGGGGTCTGACAGATACGCAGTATTTT
cdr3_aa: CASNFRDRGLTDTQYF

cdr3_length: 15
clone_size: NA
v_call: TRBV7-2
j_call: TRBJ2-3
d_call: NA
cdr3_nt: TGTGCCAGCAGCTTAACGGCTAGCTACACAGATACGCAGTATTTT
cdr3_aa: CASSLTASYTDTQYF

cdr3_length: 11
clone_size: NA
v_call: TRBV25-1
j_call: TRBJ1-2
d_call: NA
cdr3_nt: TGTGCCAGCAGTGGGACACAGGGCTACACCTTC
cdr3_aa: CASSGTQGYTF

cdr3_length: 15
clone_size: NA
v_call: TRBV4-3
j_call: TRBJ2-5
d_call: NA
cdr3_nt: TGCGCCAGCAGCCCAAAGAGGGGCAGGGAAGAGACCCAGTACTTC
cdr3_aa: CASSPKRGREETQYF

cdr3_length: 15
clone_size: few
v_call: TRBV4-2
j_call: TRBJ1-1
d_call: TRBD1
cdr3_nt: TGTGCCAGCAGCCAAGCGGGGACAGGGGGGGCTGAAGCTTTCTTT
cdr3_aa: CASSQAGTGGAEAFF

cdr3_length: 13
clone_size: few
v_call: TRBV15
j_call: TRBJ2-1
d_call: NA
cdr3_nt: TGTGCCACCAGCCCAAGACGGGGAGGTGAGCAGTTCTTC
cdr3_aa: CATSPRRGGEQFF

cdr3_length: 16
clone_size: NA
v_call: TRBV7-2
j_call: TRBJ2-7
d_call: TRBD1
cdr3_nt: TGTGCCAGCAGCCCCGGGACAGGGGGCTATTCCTACGAGCAGTACTTC
cdr3_aa: CASSPGTGGYSYEQYF

cdr3_length: 14
clone_size: NA
v_call: TRBV10-3
j_call: TRBJ2-7
d_call: NA
cdr3_nt: TGTGCCATCAGTGACAACCAACAGGGTAACGAGCAGTACTTC
cdr3_aa: CAISDNQQGNEQYF

cdr3_length: 13
clone_size: once
v_call: TRBV28
j_call: TRBJ1-1
d_call: NA
cdr3_nt: TGTGCCACCAGCGTGCCGGGAGGCACTGAAGCTTTCTTT
cdr3_aa: CATSVPGGTEAFF

cdr3_length: 14
clone_size: NA
v_call: TRBV20-1
j_call: TRBJ2-3
d_call: TRBD2
cdr3_nt: TGCAGTGCTAGAGGGCGGGGGGGCCCAGATACGCAGTATTTT
cdr3_aa: CSARGRGGPDTQYF

cdr3_length: 15
clone_size: NA
v_call: TRBV5-4
j_call: TRBJ2-3
d_call: TRBD1
cdr3_nt: TGTGCCAGCAGCCCTTTGACAGGGGCCACAGATACGCAGTATTTT
cdr3_aa: CASSPLTGATDTQYF

cdr3_length: 16
clone_size: NA
v_call: TRBV20-1
j_call: TRBJ1-1
d_call: NA
cdr3_nt: TGCAGTGCTAGAGTTTTTGGGCAGGCATTCGGCACTGAAGCTTTCTTT
cdr3_aa: CSARVFGQAFGTEAFF

cdr3_length: 15
clone_size: NA
v_call: TRBV5-1
j_call: TRBJ2-7
d_call: NA
cdr3_nt: TGCGCCAGCAGCTTGGCCCGGCTAGCTTCCGACGAGCAGTACTTC
cdr3_aa: CASSLARLASDEQYF